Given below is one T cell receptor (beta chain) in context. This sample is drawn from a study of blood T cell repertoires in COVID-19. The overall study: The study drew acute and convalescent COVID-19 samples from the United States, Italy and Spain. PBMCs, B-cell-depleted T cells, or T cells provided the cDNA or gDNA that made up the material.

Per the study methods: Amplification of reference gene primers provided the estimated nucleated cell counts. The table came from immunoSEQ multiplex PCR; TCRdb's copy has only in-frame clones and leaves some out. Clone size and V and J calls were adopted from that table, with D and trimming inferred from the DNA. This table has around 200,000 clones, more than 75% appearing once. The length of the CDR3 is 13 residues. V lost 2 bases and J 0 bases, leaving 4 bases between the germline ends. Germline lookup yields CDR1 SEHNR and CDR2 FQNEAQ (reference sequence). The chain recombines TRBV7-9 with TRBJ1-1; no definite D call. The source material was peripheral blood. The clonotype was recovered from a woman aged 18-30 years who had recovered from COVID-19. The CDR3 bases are TGTGCCAGCAGCTTATACATGAACACTGAAGCTTTCTTT. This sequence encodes CASSLYMNTEAFF.